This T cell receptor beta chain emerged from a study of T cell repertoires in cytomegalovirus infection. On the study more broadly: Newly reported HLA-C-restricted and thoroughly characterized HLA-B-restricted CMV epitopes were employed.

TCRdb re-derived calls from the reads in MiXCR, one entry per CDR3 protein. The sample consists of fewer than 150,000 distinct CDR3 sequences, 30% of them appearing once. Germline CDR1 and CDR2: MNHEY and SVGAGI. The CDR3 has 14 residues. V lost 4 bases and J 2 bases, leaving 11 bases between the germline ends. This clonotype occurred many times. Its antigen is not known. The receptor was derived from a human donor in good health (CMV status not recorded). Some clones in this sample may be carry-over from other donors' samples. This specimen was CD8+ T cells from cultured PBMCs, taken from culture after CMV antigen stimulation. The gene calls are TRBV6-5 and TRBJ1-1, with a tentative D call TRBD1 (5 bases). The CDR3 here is CASSLVQANTEAFF. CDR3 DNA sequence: TGTGCCAGCAGTTTGGTACAGGCAAACACTGAAGCTTTCTTT.